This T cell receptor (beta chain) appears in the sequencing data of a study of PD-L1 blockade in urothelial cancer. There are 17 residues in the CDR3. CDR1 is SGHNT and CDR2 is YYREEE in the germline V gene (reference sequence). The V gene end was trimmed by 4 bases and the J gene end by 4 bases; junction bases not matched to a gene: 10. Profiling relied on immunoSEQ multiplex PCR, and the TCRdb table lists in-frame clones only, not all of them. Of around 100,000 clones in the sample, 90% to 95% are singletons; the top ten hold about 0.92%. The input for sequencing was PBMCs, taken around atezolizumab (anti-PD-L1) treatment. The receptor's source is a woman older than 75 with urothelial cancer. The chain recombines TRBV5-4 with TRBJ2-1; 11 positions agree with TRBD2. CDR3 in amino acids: CASSGSPLAGVYNEQFF. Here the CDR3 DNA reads TGTGCCAGCAGCGGCAGCCCACTAGCGGGAGTGTACAATGAGCAGTTCTTC. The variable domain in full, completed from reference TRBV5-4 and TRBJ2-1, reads ETGVTQSPTHLIKTRGQQVTLRCSSQSGHNTVSWYQQALGQGPQFIFQYYREEENGRGNFPPRFSGLQFPNYSSELNVNALELDDSALYLCASSGSPLAGVYNEQFFGPGTRLTVL.